The clone carrying this TCR beta chain was recorded only once. These data originate in a study of shared clonotypes between healthy human individuals. Data came from immunoSEQ multiplex PCR; TCRdb stores just in-frame clones and leaves some out. The sample holds 2 million to 2.5 million clones, about 92% seen once. The CDR3 has 16 residues. Per the germline V gene, CDR1 is SGHKS and CDR2 is YYEKEE (reference sequence). The V gene lost 3 bases and the J gene lost 1 base, with 17 bases spanning the gap. The naive CD8 population came from CD45RO-negative cells selected for CCR7, without terminally differentiated effector memory CD45RA+ cells.

The gene calls are TRBV5-5 and TRBJ2-7; D may be TRBD2 (5 bases). The origin of this receptor is a man younger than 35 in good health. Some clones in this sample may be carry-over from other donors' samples. What was sequenced was naive CD8+ T cells from PBMCs. CDR3 sequence reads: CASSSSPGERSYEQYF. The CDR3 nucleotides read TGTGCCAGCAGCTCTTCTCCCGGGGAGCGGTCCTACGAGCAGTACTTC.